This section outlines one TCR beta chain sequence together with its context. In the study's own analysis: Amplified reference gene primers provided the basis for estimating nucleated cell counts. Only in-frame clones appear in the TCRdb table, and some are missing; sequencing was by immunoSEQ multiplex PCR. V and J calls and clone size follow that table, whereas D and trimming were derived from the DNA. The sample lists over 150,000 clones, about 80% occurring once. The sample belongs to a study of blood T cell repertoires in COVID-19. About the study: Whether acute or convalescent, the COVID-19 samples came from the United States, Italy and Spain. PBMCs, B-cell-depleted T cells, or T cells were the source of the cDNA or gDNA that made up the material.

The V segment lost 8 bases and the J segment 3 bases; nucleotides outside the gene matches: 7. This CDR3 comprises 14 residues. The germline gives CDR1 SGHTA, CDR2 FQGNSA. This receptor was identified in a man between 65 and 85 years old with active or convalescent COVID-19. The sample comprised peripheral blood. This chain joins TRBV7-2 and TRBJ1-2; 9 positions match TRBD1. The CDR3 nucleotides read TGTGCCAGCGGCACCCGGACAGGGGACTATGGCTACACCTTC. Protein product: CASGTRTGDYGYTF.